Listed here are 23 T cell receptor beta chains from one sample, sequenced in a study of blood T cell repertoires in COVID-19. Method: immunoSEQ multiplex PCR; TCRdb's copy keeps in-frame clones and lacks some. This table has some 310,000 clones, around 90% appearing once. Material for sequencing was peripheral blood. The receptors come from a woman aged 30 to 39 with COVID-19, enrolled during active disease.

This chain connects TRBV3-1 (or the pseudogene TRBV3-2) to TRBJ1-4, with 9 bases lining up with TRBD1. The germline CDR1 and CDR2 sequences are LGHDT and YNNKEL (reference sequence). Trimming cost V 3 bases and J 5 bases; bases outside gene matches: 4. This CDR3 has 15 residues. DNA of the CDR3: TGTGCCAGCAGCCACCAGACAGGGGGGAATGAAAAACTGTTTTTT. This gives the protein CASSHQTGGNEKLFF.

The chain uses TRBV28 and TRBJ1-1; D may be TRBD1 (5 bases). The V gene lost 7 bases and the J gene lost 0 bases, with 15 bases spanning the gap. Germline V CDR1 and CDR2: MDHEN, SYDVKM. The CDR3 covers 15 residues. CDR3 region: CASTQSGYLNTEAFF. In nucleotides, the CDR3 is TGTGCCAGCACCCAATCAGGGTATCTGAACACTGAAGCTTTCTTT.

This rearrangement joins TRBV29-1 to TRBJ1-2, with 10 bases matching TRBD1. CDR3 length: 14 amino acids. Germline CDR1 and CDR2: SQVTM and ANQGSEA. The trim removed 7 bases at V and 7 bases at J, leaving 12 bases unmatched. The CDR3 reads CSAPPGQGISGYTF. The CDR3 DNA reads TGCAGCGCACCCCCGGGACAGGGGATAAGTGGCTACACCTTC. Filled out from reference TRBV29-1 and TRBJ1-2, the complete variable domain reads SAVISQKPSRDICQRGTSLTIQCQVDSQVTMMFWYRQQPGQSLTLIATANQGSEATYESGFVIDKFPISRPNLTFSTLTVSNMSPEDSSIYLCSAPPGQGISGYTFGSGTRLTVV.

In regard to this clone: Other nucleotide sequences from this sample produce the same CDR3. The chain links TRBV7-3 to TRBJ1-3; TRBD1 agrees at 7 bases. Germline V gives CDR1 SGHTA, CDR2 FQGTGA. The length of the CDR3 is 14 residues. V was clipped by 5 bases and J by 1 base; unmatched bases: 2. CDR3 nucleotides: TGTGCCAGCAGCCCAGGGGGTTCTGGAAACACCATATATTTT. Translating it yields CASSPGGSGNTIYF.

V and J are TRBV7-6 and TRBJ1-3, with TRBD1 matching 7 bases. In germline, CDR1 is SGHVS, CDR2 FNYEAQ. The length of the CDR3 is 15 residues. The ends lost 4 bases at V and 0 bases at J; junction bases unmatched: 3. CDR3 sequence: CASSSTGDSGNTIYF. The CDR3, as DNA: TGTGCCAGCAGCTCCACAGGGGACTCTGGAAACACCATATATTTT.

CDR3 in amino acids: CASSTRTLQGWQETQYF. CDR3 DNA sequence: TGTGCCAGCAGCACCCGGACGCTACAGGGGTGGCAAGAGACCCAGTACTTC. V and J are TRBV5-4 and TRBJ2-5; TRBD1 agrees at 7 bases. Looked up from germline, CDR1 is SGHNT and CDR2 is YYREEE (reference sequence). V shed 4 bases, J shed 2 bases, and the junction held 14 bases outside the gene matches. The CDR3 length is 17 residues.

This chain joins TRBV27 and TRBJ2-3; 9 bases are a match to TRBD2. This CDR3 region has 18 residues. Germline CDR1 MNHEY, CDR2 SMNVEV (reference sequence). Losses at the gene ends were 2 bases for V and 6 bases for J; bases not matched to a gene: 15. The CDR3: CASSLPMGGRGLADTQYF. The CDR3 nucleotides read TGTGCCAGCAGTTTACCCATGGGGGGCAGAGGACTAGCGGATACGCAGTATTTT.

V is TRBV5-1 and J is TRBJ1-1; D is possibly TRBD1 (6 bases). The germline gives CDR1 SGHRS, CDR2 YFSETQ. This CDR3 comprises 15 residues. The V and J ends lost 2 bases and 5 bases respectively, with 16 bases between them. CDR3 residues: CASSFSAGVRTEAFF. CDR3 nucleotide sequence: TGCGCCAGCAGCTTTTCGGCAGGGGTACGGACTGAAGCTTTCTTT.

Notes on this clone: A read error may produce the germline difference seen at one junction end. V and J are TRBV3-1 (or the pseudogene TRBV3-2) and TRBJ1-5; 8 nucleotides agree with TRBD1. In germline, CDR1 is LGHDT, CDR2 YNNKEL (reference sequence). This CDR3 has 14 residues. CDR3 sequence reads: CASSQAGGKQPQHF. In DNA, the CDR3 is TGTGCCAGCAGCCAAGCAGGGGGCAAGCAGCCCCAGCATTTT.

This chain uses TRBV19 with TRBJ2-1, with a weak D call TRBD2 (5 bases). The V gene lost 3 bases and the J gene lost 9 bases, with 18 bases spanning the gap. In germline, CDR1 is LNHDA, CDR2 SQIVND (reference sequence). The CDR3 has 15 residues. Written as DNA, the CDR3 is TGTGCCAGTAGTATTGCCCCCCGGCGGAGCGGTGAGCAGTTCTTC. It encodes CASSIAPRRSGEQFF.

The rearrangement links TRBV5-1 to TRBJ2-2; 10 bases match TRBD2. The V segment lost 2 bases and the J segment 7 bases; nucleotides outside the gene matches: 8. The CDR3 consists of 16 residues. Germline CDR1 SGHRS, CDR2 YFSETQ. The CDR3 loop reads CASSFPSGRSGGELFF. CDR3 bases: TGCGCCAGCAGCTTCCCTAGCGGGAGAAGTGGCGGGGAGCTGTTTTTT.

The chain has TRBV5-1 and TRBJ1-1; 12 bases are shared with TRBD1. Germline lookup yields CDR1 SGHRS and CDR2 YFSETQ. The CDR3 spans 16 residues. Unmatched junction bases numbered 4, after V lost 1 base and J lost 3 bases. This chain's CDR3 is CASSLRGQGADTEAFF. The CDR3 DNA sequence: TGCGCCAGCAGCTTGCGGGGACAGGGGGCGGACACTGAAGCTTTCTTT.

In regard to this clone: Other nucleotide sequences from this sample produce the same CDR3. In DNA form, the CDR3 reads TGTGCCAGCAGCTTAGACTCGAACACTGAAGCTTTCTTT. Protein product: CASSLDSNTEAFF. The chain joins TRBV7-7 to TRBJ1-1; D is unclear. Trimming left V 1 base short and J 1 base short, with 4 bases between. From germline, CDR1 is SSHAT and CDR2 FNYEAQ (reference sequence). The CDR3 loop spans 13 amino acids.

The chain is built from TRBV19 and TRBJ1-2, with no clear D. The CDR3 has 12 amino acids. Germline CDR1 reads LNHDA; CDR2 reads SQIVND (reference sequence). With 8 bases removed from V and 8 bases from J, the gap between germline ends came to 15 bases. DNA of the CDR3: TGTGCCAGTCGTGAAGGAGCGGGGGGCTACACCTTC. It encodes CASREGAGGYTF.

This chain connects TRBV18 to TRBJ2-1; D possibly corresponds to TRBD1 (5 bases). Germline assignment: CDR1 KGHSH and CDR2 LQKENI. CDR3 length: 13 amino acids. V lost 1 base to trimming and J lost 4 bases, with 5 bases between them. The CDR3 spells CASSPQGYNEQFF. CDR3 nucleotide sequence: TGTGCCAGCTCACCACAGGGGTACAATGAGCAGTTCTTC. Drawing the rest from reference TRBV18 and TRBJ2-1, the complete variable domain is NAGVMQNPRHLVRRRGQEARLRCSPMKGHSHVYWYRQLPEEGLKFMVYLQKENIIDESGMPKERFSAEFPKEGPSILRIQQVVRGDSAAYFCASSPQGYNEQFFGPGTRLTVL.

The chain recombines TRBV27 with TRBJ1-5, with D perhaps TRBD1 (5 bases). In germline, CDR1 is MNHEY, CDR2 SMNVEV (reference sequence). This CDR3 comprises 15 residues. V was cut by 0 bases and J by 6 bases, with 12 bases left in between. The CDR3 loop reads CASSLSVGGGQPQHF. CDR3 sequence (DNA): TGTGCCAGCAGTTTATCGGTCGGGGGGGGTCAGCCCCAGCATTTT.

The CDR3 nucleotides are TGTGCCAGCAGCATTGGGACAGGAGGCACAGATACGCAGTATTTT. Protein: CASSIGTGGTDTQYF. The genes are TRBV14 and TRBJ2-3; 8 bases fit TRBD1. Germline V gene data show CDR1 as SGHDN and CDR2 as FVKESK. Losses at the gene ends were 5 bases for V and 1 base for J; bases not matched to a gene: 5. The CDR3 totals 15 residues.

The V call is TRBV5-1, the J call TRBJ1-6; D is undetermined. From germline, CDR1 is SGHRS and CDR2 YFSETQ. The germline V and J ends were trimmed by 0 bases and 8 bases, with 12 bases remaining between them. This CDR3 contains 15 residues. CDR3 sequence reads: CASSLASTEDSPLHF. CDR3 coding DNA: TGCGCCAGCAGCTTGGCTAGTACGGAAGATTCACCCCTCCACTTT.

The chain combines TRBV9 with TRBJ1-1; D may be TRBD1 (5 bases). This CDR3 is 12 amino acids long. V was clipped by 0 bases and J by 11 bases, with 11 bases between them. CDR1 and CDR2 (germline): SGDLS, YYNGEE. CDR3 loop: CASSVEGRAAFF. The CDR3 nucleotides are TGTGCCAGCAGCGTAGAAGGCAGGGCGGCTTTCTTT.

This sequence joins TRBV7-9 and TRBJ2-7; 11 bases line up with TRBD2. The CDR3 has 15 residues. V was pared by 5 bases and J by 5 bases, with 8 bases of the junction left unmatched. The germline V gene has CDR1 SEHNR and CDR2 FQNEAQ (reference sequence). The CDR3 here is CASSPSGTSGNEQYF. CDR3 sequence (DNA): TGTGCCAGCAGCCCCTCCGGGACTAGCGGCAACGAGCAGTACTTC.

A note on this clone: This sample also contains other DNA sequences that code for the same CDR3. The chain has TRBV7-2 and TRBJ2-7, with 8 bases identical to TRBD2. V shed 0 bases, J shed 3 bases, and the junction held 4 bases outside the gene matches. The CDR3 extends over 15 amino acids. CDR1 SGHTA and CDR2 FQGNSA come from the germline V gene. In nucleotides, the CDR3 is TGTGCCAGCAGCTTAGCCGGGACTAGTGACTACGAGCAGTACTTC. Its translation is CASSLAGTSDYEQYF.

This chain connects TRBV28 to TRBJ1-1; D uncertain. CDR1 is MDHEN, CDR2 SYDVKM, per germline. The CDR3 is 12 amino acids. V was pared by 8 bases and J by 4 bases, with 11 bases between. CDR3 DNA: TGTGCCAGCGGTTACGGTCCCACTGAAGCTTTCTTT. This codes for CASGYGPTEAFF.

The chain couples TRBV4-1 to TRBJ1-3; D may be TRBD1 (6 bases). Germline loops: CDR1 MGHRA, CDR2 YSYEKL. The CDR3 has 15 amino acids. Trimming removed 1 base at V and 4 bases at J, with 11 bases between. CDR3 protein: CASSQVGTPGNTIYF. The CDR3 region has the DNA TGCGCCAGCAGCCAAGTTGGGACACCCGGAAACACCATATATTTT.